Only a few counts were recorded for the clone carrying this TCR beta chain. J lost 0 bases, V lost 0 bases, and 12 bases had no gene match. CDR1 is SGDLS and CDR2 is YYNGEE in the germline V gene. This CDR3 is built from 19 residues. The source of the sample is a study of identical twins. TCRdb used MiXCR to reprocess the 5' RACE reads, holding one entry per CDR3 protein. The sample yields roughly 260,000 distinct CDR3 sequences, about 14% seen once. Sequencing was performed on memory (CD45RO+) T cells sorted from blood. V is TRBV9 and J is TRBJ2-3; 8 nucleotides match TRBD2. This TCR derives from a woman between 18 and 30 years old in good health. CDR3 region: CASSVDSSGSPPSTDTQYF. The CDR3 nucleotides read TGTGCCAGCAGCGTAGATTCGAGCGGGAGTCCCCCTAGCACAGATACGCAGTATTTT.